Listed here are 31 T cell receptor beta chains from one sample, sequenced in a study of blood T cell repertoires in COVID-19. Clones were sequenced by immunoSEQ multiplex PCR, and TCRdb holds only the in-frame ones, with some missing. Of around 19,000 clones listed, about 88% are singletons. Sequencing was performed on peripheral blood. These receptors were obtained from a human donor in a cohort sampled during active COVID-19. The donor label of this sample is uncertain.

The CDR3 sequence is CASSDSGAGDTQYF. In DNA form, the CDR3 reads TGCGCCAGCAGTGATTCGGGAGCTGGAGATACGCAGTATTTT. The chain employs TRBV10-1 and TRBJ2-3; possible D gene TRBD2, 6 bases. Trimming took 3 bases from V and 5 from J, leaving 12 bases between them. The CDR3 length is 14 residues. Germline CDR1 WNHNN, CDR2 SYGVQD (reference sequence).

The chain joins TRBV28 to TRBJ2-3; D is possibly TRBD1 (6 bases). CDR1 is MDHEN and CDR2 is SYDVKM in the germline V gene. The V gene lost 4 bases and the J gene lost 2 bases, with 19 bases spanning the gap. CDR3 length: 17 amino acids. Here the CDR3 DNA reads TGTGCCAGCAGTTGGGGGCTGGGGCGCACCCACACAGATACGCAGTATTTT. It translates to CASSWGLGRTHTDTQYF.

The V call is TRBV6-1, the J call TRBJ2-7; 11 nucleotides agree with TRBD1. Germline V gene sequence: CDR1 MNHNS, CDR2 SASEGT. The CDR3 loop spans 15 amino acids. The V segment lost 2 bases and the J segment 6 bases; nucleotides outside the gene matches: 6. CDR3 loop: CASSELGTGGGEQYF. CDR3 bases: TGTGCCAGCAGTGAATTGGGGACAGGGGGTGGCGAGCAGTACTTC.

The chain carries TRBV9 and TRBJ1-3; D is possibly TRBD1 (5 bases). V was clipped by 3 bases and J by 5 bases, with 15 bases between them. This CDR3 has 15 amino acids. In germline, CDR1 is SGDLS, CDR2 YYNGEE. The CDR3 sequence: CASSAGTGVRNTIYF. CDR3 nucleotide sequence: TGTGCCAGCAGCGCTGGGACGGGAGTTAGAAACACCATATATTTT.

In DNA form, the CDR3 reads TGTGCTAGTGGTCGGGGGGCTTCAGATACGCAGTATTTT. The encoded protein is CASGRGASDTQYF. The V call is TRBV12-5, the J call TRBJ2-3, with a tentative D call TRBD2 (7 bases). V was shortened by 5 bases and J by 4 bases, with 10 bases between the two germline ends. Per the germline V gene, CDR1 is LGHNT and CDR2 is FRNRAP. The CDR3 is 13 amino acids.

In this sample, this clone turned up once. The V call is TRBV6-6, the J call TRBJ1-5; 8 bases align to TRBD1. The trim removed 6 bases at V and 2 bases at J, leaving 6 bases unmatched. The CDR3 totals 15 residues. Germline V gene lookup returns CDR1 MNHNY and CDR2 SVGAGI (reference sequence). DNA for the CDR3: TGTGCCAGCAGAGACAGGGGCCAGGGCAATCAGCCCCAGCATTTT. Translation: CASRDRGQGNQPQHF.

V and J are TRBV2 and TRBJ2-1, with 12 positions matching TRBD2. Germline V CDR1 and CDR2: SNHLY, FYNNEI. J was trimmed by 10 bases and V by 5 bases; bases with no gene match: 6. The CDR3 is 14 residues long. In DNA form, the CDR3 reads TGTGCCAGCAGTAAAGGGACTAGCGGGCTGGAGCAGTTCTTC. Its translation is CASSKGTSGLEQFF.

This clone was observed a few times. V is TRBV5-1 and J is TRBJ1-6; D not resolved. Looked up from germline, CDR1 is SGHRS and CDR2 is YFSETQ. The V gene lost 1 base and the J gene lost 6 bases, with 8 bases spanning the gap. The CDR3 covers 14 residues. The CDR3 bases are TGCGCCAGCAGCTTGAGCTCCGGTAATTCACCCCTCCACTTT. Its protein is CASSLSSGNSPLHF.

The gene calls are TRBV19 and TRBJ2-5; 7 bases are a match to TRBD1. The CDR3 covers 13 residues. Germline V gene lookup returns CDR1 LNHDA and CDR2 SQIVND (reference sequence). V lost 9 bases and J lost 5; bases outside the gene matches: 9. CDR3 coding DNA: TGTGCCAGCCAAGGGACAGCCGGGGAGACCCAGTACTTC. Translating gives CASQGTAGETQYF.

This clone has more than one count but fewer than ten. The J gene is TRBJ1-3, the V gene TRBV12-3 or TRBV12-4; 7 bases map to TRBD1. The CDR3 is made up of 13 amino acids. V shed 8 bases and J 2 bases; nucleotides not matched to a gene: 3. The CDR3 nucleotides are TGTGCCAGCCGGGGGACAGCTGGAAACACCATATATTTT. Protein sequence: CASRGTAGNTIYF.

CDR3 protein: CASSEFGGRASYNEQFF. The CDR3 DNA sequence: TGTGCCAGCAGTGAATTTGGCGGGAGGGCATCCTACAATGAGCAGTTCTTC. The gene calls are TRBV2 and TRBJ2-1; the match to TRBD2 covers 9 bases. This CDR3 has 17 residues. Per germline, CDR1 SNHLY and CDR2 FYNNEI. The V and J ends lost 2 bases and 1 base, in that order; junction bases with no gene match: 6.

The chain carries TRBV18 and TRBJ1-2; D is perhaps TRBD1 (6 bases). The CDR3 covers 16 residues. V was trimmed by 3 bases and J by 1 base, leaving 15 bases between them. Per the germline V gene, CDR1 is KGHSH and CDR2 is LQKENI. CDR3 nucleotide sequence: TGTGCCAGCTCACCCATGGCAGGGGTAGATAACTATGGCTACACCTTC. Its translation is CASSPMAGVDNYGYTF.

The CDR3 sequence is CASSQDKWGSGRAREQYF. The DNA of the CDR3 is TGTGCCAGCAGCCAAGATAAGTGGGGTAGCGGGAGGGCTAGAGAGCAGTACTTC. The gene calls are TRBV3-1 (or the pseudogene TRBV3-2) and TRBJ2-7; 11 nucleotides align to TRBD2. V shed 0 bases and J 7 bases; nucleotides not matched to a gene: 14. CDR3 length equals 18 residues. Germline CDR1 reads LGHDT; CDR2 reads YNNKEL (reference sequence).

CDR3 residues: CASSPRLAEEQFF. DNA for the CDR3: TGTGCCAGCTCACCGAGGCTAGCCGAGGAGCAGTTCTTC. The rearrangement joins TRBV18 to TRBJ2-1, with TRBD2 as a possible D gene (5 bases). In germline, CDR1 is KGHSH, CDR2 LQKENI. V lost 3 bases to trimming and J lost 10 bases, with 13 bases between them. CDR3 size: 13 residues. The full variable domain, in which reference TRBV18 and TRBJ2-1 provide the parts outside the CDR3, is NAGVMQNPRHLVRRRGQEARLRCSPMKGHSHVYWYRQLPEEGLKFMVYLQKENIIDESGMPKERFSAEFPKEGPSILRIQQVVRGDSAAYFCASSPRLAEEQFFGPGTRLTVL.

The chain couples TRBV11-3 to TRBJ2-7; 7 positions agree with TRBD2. The CDR3 spans 13 residues. V lost 10 bases and J lost 1; bases outside the gene matches: 7. The V gene's germline CDR1 is SGHNT and CDR2 YENEEA. For the CDR3, the DNA is TGTGCCATGCGGGGGAGGAGGTCCTACGAGCAGTACTTC. The encoded protein is CAMRGRRSYEQYF.

The chain has TRBV7-3 and TRBJ2-3; the D gene is possibly TRBD2 (5 bases). V was pared by 5 bases and J by 0 bases, with 9 bases between. The V gene's germline CDR1 is SGHTA and CDR2 FQGTGA. This CDR3 is 14 amino acids long. CDR3 coding DNA: TGTGCCAGCAGCCGGACTGGGAGCACAGATACGCAGTATTTT. Translating gives CASSRTGSTDTQYF.

This clone was found once. This chain uses TRBV28 with TRBJ2-1; weak D call: TRBD2 (6 bases). The ends were cut back, 6 bases at V and 4 bases at J, with 13 bases in the middle. From germline, CDR1 is MDHEN and CDR2 SYDVKM. The CDR3 totals 14 residues. The CDR3 loop reads CASRPGLRYNEQFF. DNA of the CDR3: TGTGCCAGCAGGCCGGGACTCCGGTACAATGAGCAGTTCTTC.

This chain connects TRBV12-3 or TRBV12-4 to TRBJ2-2; D is perhaps TRBD2 (5 bases). The V end was cut by 6 bases, the J end by 7 bases, with 9 bases between. The CDR3 runs 12 residues. CDR3 in amino acids: CASRDWDGELFF. CDR3 sequence (DNA): TGTGCCAGCAGGGACTGGGACGGGGAGCTGTTTTTT.

This chain links TRBV10-3 with TRBJ2-5; TRBD2 matches at 8 bases. Germline CDR1 is ENHRY and CDR2 is SYGVKD. Unmatched junction bases numbered 15, after V lost 5 bases and J lost 4 bases. This CDR3 contains 17 residues. The CDR3 protein is CAISSPGGLGGLETQYF. CDR3 in DNA: TGTGCCATCAGTAGCCCTGGGGGACTAGGAGGGTTAGAGACCCAGTACTTC.

Here the CDR3 reads CASGYEQGSKPQHF. The DNA for the CDR3 is TGTGCCAGCGGATACGAACAGGGGAGCAAGCCCCAGCATTTT. This rearrangement joins TRBV28 to TRBJ1-5, with TRBD1 matching 7 bases. CDR3 size: 14 residues. Looked up from germline, CDR1 is MDHEN and CDR2 is SYDVKM. V lost 8 bases to trimming and J lost 8 bases; unmatched junction nucleotides: 12.

The V gene is TRBV14, the J gene TRBJ2-2; TRBD1 agrees at 7 bases. The J segment lost 0 bases and the V segment lost 4 bases, leaving 5 bases of the junction unmatched. This CDR3 is 16 amino acids long. Germline V gene sequence: CDR1 SGHDN, CDR2 FVKESK. This CDR3 reads CASSRTGTANTGELFF. CDR3 DNA sequence: TGTGCCAGCAGCCGAACCGGGACAGCGAACACCGGGGAGCTGTTTTTT.

The gene calls are TRBV24-1 and TRBJ2-7; TRBD1 matches 7 bases. V lost 3 bases to trimming and J lost 4 bases; unmatched junction nucleotides: 11. Germline V gene data show CDR1 as KGHDR and CDR2 as SFDVKD. This CDR3 contains 16 residues. The CDR3: CATSDVDRESDYEQYF. Here the CDR3 DNA reads TGTGCCACCAGTGATGTAGACAGGGAATCGGATTACGAGCAGTACTTC.

The chain couples TRBV28 to TRBJ2-6; D not resolved. The germline V and J ends were trimmed by 7 bases and 4 bases, with 8 bases remaining between them. The CDR3 extends over 13 amino acids. CDR1 is MDHEN and CDR2 is SYDVKM in the germline V gene. CDR3 DNA sequence: TGTGCCAGCACGAGTACCGGGGCCAACGTCCTGACTTTC. Its protein is CASTSTGANVLTF.

The rearrangement links TRBV6-5 to TRBJ2-4; tentatively, D is TRBD1 (6 bases). Trimming left V 6 bases short and J 4 bases short, with 13 bases between. The CDR3 covers 14 residues. CDR1 MNHEY and CDR2 SVGAGI come from the germline V gene. The CDR3 DNA reads TGTGCCAGCAGCCCGACAGGTTCTAAAAACATTCAGTACTTC. Protein: CASSPTGSKNIQYF.

V gene TRBV28 combines with J gene TRBJ2-5; D might be TRBD2 (7 bases). The germline V gene has CDR1 MDHEN and CDR2 SYDVKM. The length of the CDR3 is 14 residues. Trimming stripped 7 bases from V and 1 base from J, with 13 bases between. The CDR3 region is CASKGGGIQETQYF. CDR3 nucleotide sequence: TGTGCCAGCAAAGGGGGGGGGATCCAAGAGACCCAGTACTTC.

The chain uses TRBV5-6 and TRBJ2-7; D is undetermined. Trimming removed 1 base at V and 3 bases at J, with 5 bases between. Per germline, CDR1 SGHDT and CDR2 YYEEEE. The CDR3 covers 12 residues. CDR3 bases: TGTGCCAGCAGCTTGAGCTACTACGAGCAGTACTTC. This codes for CASSLSYYEQYF.

The V call is TRBV10-1, the J call TRBJ2-5; 10 nucleotides match TRBD2. The CDR3 runs to 16 residues. The germline V gene encodes CDR1 WNHNN and CDR2 SYGVQD (reference sequence). The trim removed 1 base at V and 5 bases at J, leaving 7 bases unmatched. Written as DNA, the CDR3 is TGCGCCAGCAGTGAGTGGGCTAGCGGGAGCTTGGAGACCCAGTACTTC. Amino acids: CASSEWASGSLETQYF.

The chain has TRBV5-4 and TRBJ2-5, with 8 bases matching TRBD2. Germline V gene lookup returns CDR1 SGHNT and CDR2 YYREEE (reference sequence). The CDR3 totals 15 residues. V trimming: 0 bases; J trimming: 3 bases; junction bases outside the gene matches: 4. CDR3 coding DNA: TGTGCCAGCAGCTTGGGCGGAGCGGGAGAAGAGACCCAGTACTTC. It yields the protein CASSLGGAGEETQYF.

In this sample, this clone turned up once. This chain links TRBV7-9 with TRBJ1-1; D not resolved. Trimming removed 5 bases from V and 0 bases from J, with 10 bases in between. The CDR3 consists of 14 residues. Germline values: CDR1 SEHNR, CDR2 FQNEAQ (reference sequence). The CDR3 nucleotides read TGTGCCAGCAGCCCGTTCGCGGTGAACACTGAAGCTTTCTTT. Its protein is CASSPFAVNTEAFF. The full variable domain, in which reference TRBV7-9 and TRBJ1-1 provide the parts outside the CDR3, is DTGVSQNPRHKITKRGQNVTFRCDPISEHNRLYWYRQTLGQGPEFLTYFQNEAQLEKSRLLSDRFSAERPKGSFSTLEIQRTEQGDSAMYLCASSPFAVNTEAFFGQGTRLTVV.

The chain has TRBV6-5 and TRBJ1-4; D perhaps matches TRBD1 (5 bases). Trimming took off 2 bases at V and 7 bases at J, with 14 bases between the two ends. CDR3 length: 15 amino acids. Germline CDR1 MNHEY, CDR2 SVGAGI. The CDR3 region is CASSYGRGYREKLFF. The CDR3 region has the DNA TGTGCCAGCAGTTACGGCCGGGGGTACCGTGAAAAACTGTTTTTT.

The CDR3 reads CSVEDVRASTDTQYF. DNA of the CDR3: TGCAGCGTTGAAGATGTGCGGGCAAGCACAGATACGCAGTATTTT. The chain uses TRBV29-1 and TRBJ2-3, with D possibly matching TRBD2 (5 bases). The CDR3 runs 15 residues. The germline gives CDR1 SQVTM, CDR2 ANQGSEA. V lost 0 bases to trimming and J lost 0 bases, with 10 bases between them.